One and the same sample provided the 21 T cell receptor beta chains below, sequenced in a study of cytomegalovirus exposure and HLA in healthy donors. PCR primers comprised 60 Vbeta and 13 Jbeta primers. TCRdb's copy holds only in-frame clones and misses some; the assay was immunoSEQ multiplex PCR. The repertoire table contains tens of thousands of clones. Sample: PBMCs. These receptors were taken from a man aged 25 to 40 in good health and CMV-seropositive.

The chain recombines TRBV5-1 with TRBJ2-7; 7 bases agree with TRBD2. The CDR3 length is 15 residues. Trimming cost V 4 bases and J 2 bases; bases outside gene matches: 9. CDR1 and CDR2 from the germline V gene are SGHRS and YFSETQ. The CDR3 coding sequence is TGCGCCAGCAGCCTAAGCGGGGCTAGCGCCTACGAGCAGTACTTC. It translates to CASSLSGASAYEQYF.

The DNA of the CDR3 is TGTGCCAGCAGTGCGGGGTTAACTGAAGCTTTCTTT. It codes for CASSAGLTEAFF. This rearrangement joins TRBV25-1 to TRBJ1-1; D remains ambiguous. Germline V gene lookup returns CDR1 MGHDK and CDR2 SYGVNS. CDR3 size: 12 residues. The ends were cut back, 4 bases at V and 5 bases at J, with 8 bases in the middle.

CDR3 nucleotide sequence: TGTGCCAGCAGGCACCACAGGGGTGATAATTCACCCCTCCACTTT. Translating gives CASRHHRGDNSPLHF. V gene TRBV6-1 combines with J gene TRBJ1-6, with 7 bases lining up with TRBD1. CDR1 and CDR2 from the germline V gene are MNHNS and SASEGT. The CDR3 totals 15 residues. The J segment lost 5 bases and the V segment lost 6 bases, leaving 7 bases of the junction unmatched.

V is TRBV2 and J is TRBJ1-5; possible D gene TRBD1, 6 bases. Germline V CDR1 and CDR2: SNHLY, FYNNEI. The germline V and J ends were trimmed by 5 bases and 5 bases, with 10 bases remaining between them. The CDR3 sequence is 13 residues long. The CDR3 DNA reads TGTGCCAGCAGTAGCAGGGGAGATCAGCCCCAGCATTTT. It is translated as CASSSRGDQPQHF. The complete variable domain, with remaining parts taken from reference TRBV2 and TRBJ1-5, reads EPEVTQTPSHQVTQMGQEVILRCVPISNHLYFYWYRQILGQKVEFLVSFYNNEISEKSEIFDDQFSVERPDGSNFTLKIRSTKLEDSAMYFCASSSRGDQPQHFGDGTRLSIL.

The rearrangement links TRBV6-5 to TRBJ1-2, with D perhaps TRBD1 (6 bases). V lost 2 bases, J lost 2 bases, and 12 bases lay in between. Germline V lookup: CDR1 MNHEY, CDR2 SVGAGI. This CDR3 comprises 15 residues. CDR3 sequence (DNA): TGTGCCAGCAGTTACGGGAGTCAGGGGAACTATGGCTACACCTTC. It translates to CASSYGSQGNYGYTF.

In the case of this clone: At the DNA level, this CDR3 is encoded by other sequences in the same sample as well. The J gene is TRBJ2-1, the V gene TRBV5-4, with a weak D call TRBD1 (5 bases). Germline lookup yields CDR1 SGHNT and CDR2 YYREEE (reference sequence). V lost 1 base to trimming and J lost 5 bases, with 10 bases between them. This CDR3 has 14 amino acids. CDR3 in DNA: TGTGCCAGCAGCTTGCCCGGACACGACAATGAGCAGTTCTTC. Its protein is CASSLPGHDNEQFF. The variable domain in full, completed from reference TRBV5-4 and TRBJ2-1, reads ETGVTQSPTHLIKTRGQQVTLRCSSQSGHNTVSWYQQALGQGPQFIFQYYREEENGRGNFPPRFSGLQFPNYSSELNVNALELDDSALYLCASSLPGHDNEQFFGPGTRLTVL.

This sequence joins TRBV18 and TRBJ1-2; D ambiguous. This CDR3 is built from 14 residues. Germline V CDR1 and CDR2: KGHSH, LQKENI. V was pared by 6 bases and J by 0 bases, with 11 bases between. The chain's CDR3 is CASSESAANYGYTF. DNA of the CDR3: TGTGCCAGCTCTGAGTCCGCTGCTAACTATGGCTACACCTTC.

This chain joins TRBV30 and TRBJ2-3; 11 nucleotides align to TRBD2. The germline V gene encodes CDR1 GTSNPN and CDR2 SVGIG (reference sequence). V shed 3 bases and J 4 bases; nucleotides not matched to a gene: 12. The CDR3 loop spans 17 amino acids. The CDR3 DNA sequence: TGTGCCTGGAGCGGACCCATACTAGCGGGAGTGTCAGATACGCAGTATTTT. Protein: CAWSGPILAGVSDTQYF.

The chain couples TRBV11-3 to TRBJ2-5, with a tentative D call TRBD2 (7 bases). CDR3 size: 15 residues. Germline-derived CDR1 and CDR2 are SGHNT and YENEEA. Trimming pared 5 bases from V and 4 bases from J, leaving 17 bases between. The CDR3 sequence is CASSNREGIRETQYF. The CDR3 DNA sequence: TGTGCCAGCAGCAACAGGGAGGGGATAAGAGAGACCCAGTACTTC.

CDR3 in DNA: TGTGCCAGTAGTTGGGCCGGAACGGGGGGCCGGTATGAGCAGTTCTTC. Its protein is CASSWAGTGGRYEQFF. The J gene is TRBJ2-1, the V gene TRBV19, with TRBD2 as a possible D gene (7 bases). Trimming pared 5 bases from V and 8 bases from J, leaving 22 bases between. Germline CDR1 LNHDA, CDR2 SQIVND (reference sequence). CDR3 length equals 16 residues.

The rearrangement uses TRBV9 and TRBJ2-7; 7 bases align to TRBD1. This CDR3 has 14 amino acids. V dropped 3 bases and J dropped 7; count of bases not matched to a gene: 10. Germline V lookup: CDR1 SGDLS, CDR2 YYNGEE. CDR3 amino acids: CASSERTGVREQYF. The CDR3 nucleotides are TGTGCCAGCAGCGAGCGAACAGGGGTCAGGGAGCAGTACTTC.

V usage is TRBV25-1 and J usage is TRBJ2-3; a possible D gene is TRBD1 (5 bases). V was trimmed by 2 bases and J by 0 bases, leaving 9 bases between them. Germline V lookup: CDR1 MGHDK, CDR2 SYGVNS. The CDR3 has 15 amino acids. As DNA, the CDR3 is TGTGCCAGCAGTGAAGGGGCATCCAGCACAGATACGCAGTATTTT. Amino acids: CASSEGASSTDTQYF.

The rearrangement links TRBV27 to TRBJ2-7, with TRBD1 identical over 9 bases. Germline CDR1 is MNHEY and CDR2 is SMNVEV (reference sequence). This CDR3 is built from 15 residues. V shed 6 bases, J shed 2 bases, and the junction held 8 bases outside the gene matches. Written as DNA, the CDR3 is TGTGCCAGCAGGCTGACAGGGGGGTTCGCCTACGAGCAGTACTTC. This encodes CASRLTGGFAYEQYF.

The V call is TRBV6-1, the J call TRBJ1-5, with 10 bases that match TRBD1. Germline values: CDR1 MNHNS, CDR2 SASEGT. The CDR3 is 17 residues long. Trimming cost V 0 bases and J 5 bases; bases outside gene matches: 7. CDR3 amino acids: CASSEAGGQGWDQPQHF. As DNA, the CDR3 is TGTGCCAGCAGTGAAGCTGGGGGACAGGGGTGGGATCAGCCCCAGCATTTT.

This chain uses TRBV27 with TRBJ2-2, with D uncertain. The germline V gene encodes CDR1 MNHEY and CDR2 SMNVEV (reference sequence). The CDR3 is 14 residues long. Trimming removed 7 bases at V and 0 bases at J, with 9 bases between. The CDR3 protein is CASKWSANTGELFF. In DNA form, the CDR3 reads TGTGCCAGCAAGTGGAGCGCGAACACCGGGGAGCTGTTTTTT.

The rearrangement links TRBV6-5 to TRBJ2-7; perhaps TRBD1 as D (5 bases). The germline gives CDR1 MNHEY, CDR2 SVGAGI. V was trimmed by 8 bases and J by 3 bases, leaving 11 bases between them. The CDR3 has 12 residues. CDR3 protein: CASGAGVYEQYF. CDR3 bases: TGTGCCAGCGGGGCAGGAGTCTACGAGCAGTACTTC.

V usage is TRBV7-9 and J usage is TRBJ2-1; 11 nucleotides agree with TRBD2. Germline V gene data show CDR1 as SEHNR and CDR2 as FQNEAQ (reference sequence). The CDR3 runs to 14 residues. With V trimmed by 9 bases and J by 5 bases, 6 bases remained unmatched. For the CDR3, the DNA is TGTGCCAGTACCAGACTAGCGGGGAACAATGAGCAGTTCTTC. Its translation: CASTRLAGNNEQFF.

The CDR3 sequence is CASSAVRGIEAFF. The CDR3 DNA follows: TGTGCCAGCAGTGCCGTTCGAGGAATCGAAGCTTTCTTT. The chain links TRBV6-1 to TRBJ1-1; unclear D gene. CDR3 length: 13 residues. V dropped 4 bases and J dropped 8 bases, with 14 bases sitting between them. CDR1 is MNHNS and CDR2 is SASEGT in the germline V gene.

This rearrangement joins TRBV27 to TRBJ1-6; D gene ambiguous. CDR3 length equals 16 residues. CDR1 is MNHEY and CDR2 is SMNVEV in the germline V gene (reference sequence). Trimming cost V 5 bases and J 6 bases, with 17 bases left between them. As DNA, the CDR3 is TGTGCCAGCAGTCCAGAAAGGGAGAGTACTAATTCACCCCTCCACTTT. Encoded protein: CASSPERESTNSPLHF.

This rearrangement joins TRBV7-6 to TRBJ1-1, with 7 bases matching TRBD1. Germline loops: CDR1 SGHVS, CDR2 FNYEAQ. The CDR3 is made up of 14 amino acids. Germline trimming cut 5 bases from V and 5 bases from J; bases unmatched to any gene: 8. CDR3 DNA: TGTGCCAGCAGCCCAGACAGGGTTAGTACTGAAGCTTTCTTT. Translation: CASSPDRVSTEAFF. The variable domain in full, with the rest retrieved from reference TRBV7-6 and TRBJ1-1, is GAGVSQSPRYKVTKRGQDVALRCDPISGHVSLYWYRQALGQGPEFLTYFNYEAQQDKSGLPNDRFSAERPEGSISTLTIQRTEQRDSAMYRCASSPDRVSTEAFFGQGTRLTVV.

The CDR3 DNA reads as TGCGCCAGCAGCTCGGGACCGAGGCTAGCGGACTACGAGCAGTACTTC. Encoded protein: CASSSGPRLADYEQYF. The rearrangement links TRBV5-1 to TRBJ2-7; 7 nucleotides match TRBD2. Per germline, CDR1 SGHRS and CDR2 YFSETQ. The CDR3 has 16 amino acids. The J segment lost 3 bases and the V segment lost 3 bases, leaving 12 bases of the junction unmatched.